Shown below are 24 T cell receptor beta chains from a single sample sequenced in a study of shared T cell receptors in the human thymus. Data came from immunoSEQ multiplex PCR; TCRdb stores just in-frame clones and leaves some out. This table has hundreds of thousands of clones, more than 70% appearing once. These records were also assigned to another study, of human thymus T cells.

The source material was thymocytes. The receptors originated from a boy younger than two with a congenital heart defect.

The chain recombines TRBV27 with TRBJ2-5, with 9 bases fitting TRBD2. This CDR3 is built from 20 residues. V was pared by 4 bases and J by 1 base, with 19 bases of the junction left unmatched. Germline CDR1 is MNHEY and CDR2 is SMNVEV (reference sequence). CDR3 DNA: TGTGCCAGCAGTTCCCTGACCCGCCCTACTAGCGGGCTTTCCCAAGAGACCCAGTACTTC. It yields the protein CASSSLTRPTSGLSQETQYF.

The chain joins TRBV2 to TRBJ1-5; 11 bases line up with TRBD1. The CDR3 length is 18 residues. The germline gives CDR1 SNHLY, CDR2 FYNNEI. The V gene end was trimmed by 1 base and the J gene end by 3 bases; junction bases not matched to a gene: 8. The CDR3 nucleotides read TGTGCCAGCAGTGAAGTGGGGGGACAGGGGGTTTCCAATCAGCCCCAGCATTTT. Translated, it gives CASSEVGGQGVSNQPQHF.

J is TRBJ2-1 and V is TRBV27; D perhaps matches TRBD2 (5 bases). CDR1 is MNHEY and CDR2 is SMNVEV in the germline V gene (reference sequence). The V end lost 3 bases, the J end lost 4 bases, and 13 bases lay between the germline ends. This CDR3 is 15 amino acids long. CDR3 coding DNA: TGTGCCAGCAGTTTGGACCCTGGAGGTTACAATGAGCAGTTCTTC. Amino acids: CASSLDPGGYNEQFF.

This chain connects TRBV5-6 to TRBJ2-5; D unresolved. CDR1 is SGHDT, CDR2 YYEEEE, per germline. The CDR3 has 13 residues. Trimming took 0 bases from V and 3 from J, leaving 6 bases between them. The CDR3 loop is CASSLDGEETQYF. As DNA, the CDR3 is TGTGCCAGCAGCTTGGATGGAGAAGAGACCCAGTACTTC.

V gene TRBV4-3 combines with J gene TRBJ2-3; D is uncertain. This CDR3 has 14 residues. V lost 1 base to trimming and J lost 6 bases, with 11 bases between them. CDR1 is LGHNA and CDR2 is YSLEER in the germline V gene. CDR3 sequence (DNA): TGCGCCAGCAGCCAAGTAGCAGACCGCGATACGCAGTATTTT. Encoded protein: CASSQVADRDTQYF.

In DNA form, the CDR3 reads TGCGCCAGCAGCTTTTCTCGATCCGAACTAGCGGGAGGGCCTGGTGATACGCAGTATTTT. Protein product: CASSFSRSELAGGPGDTQYF. This rearrangement joins TRBV4-1 to TRBJ2-3, with 13 positions matching TRBD2. Germline values: CDR1 MGHRA, CDR2 YSYEKL. The CDR3 loop spans 20 amino acids. V dropped 5 bases and J dropped 6; count of bases not matched to a gene: 20.

The rearrangement uses TRBV6-5 and TRBJ1-1; D gene unclear. Trimming removed 1 base at V and 7 bases at J, with 10 bases between. CDR1 and CDR2 from the germline V gene are MNHEY and SVGAGI. The length of the CDR3 is 13 residues. The CDR3, as DNA: TGTGCCAGCAGTTACTTCCTCGGTATTGAAGCTTTCTTT. Translated: CASSYFLGIEAFF.

V and J are TRBV30 and TRBJ2-3; D is uncertain. Per the germline V gene, CDR1 is GTSNPN and CDR2 is SVGIG (reference sequence). With 1 base removed from V and 14 bases from J, the gap between germline ends came to 13 bases. The CDR3 runs 11 residues. The CDR3, as DNA: TGTGCCTGGAGTGGGCCCCCACGTCCGTATTTT. Its protein is CAWSGPPRPYF.

Of note for this clone: The sample contains more than one DNA sequence encoding this CDR3. This chain links TRBV27 with TRBJ2-7; D is perhaps TRBD1 (6 bases). Germline V lookup: CDR1 MNHEY, CDR2 SMNVEV (reference sequence). This CDR3 contains 13 residues. V was shortened by 2 bases and J by 3 bases, with 8 bases between the two germline ends. The CDR3 nucleotides are TGTGCCAGCAGTTTAAAACAGGGCTACGAGCAGTACTTC. Protein: CASSLKQGYEQYF.

Comment on this clone: The sample carries other DNA sequences with the same CDR3. The gene calls are TRBV13 and TRBJ1-6, with 8 positions matching TRBD1. This CDR3 region has 17 residues. Looked up from germline, CDR1 is PRHDT and CDR2 is FYEKMQ (reference sequence). After removal of 1 base from V and 13 bases from J, the junction contained 15 bases not matched to a gene. The CDR3, as DNA: TGTGCCAGCAGCTTAGCCCACCGGACAGGGCCATCCTCCCCCCTCCACTTT. Protein: CASSLAHRTGPSSPLHF. The full variable domain, its missing parts supplied by reference TRBV13 and TRBJ1-6, is AAGVIQSPRHLIKEKRETATLKCYPIPRHDTVYWYQQGPGQDPQFLISFYEKMQSDKGSIPDRFSAQQFSDYHSELNMSSLELGDSALYFCASSLAHRTGPSSPLHFGNGTRLTVT.

This rearrangement joins TRBV5-3 to TRBJ1-4, with D tentatively TRBD1 (5 bases). TRBV5-3 is marked as an open reading frame, function uncertain. V shed 5 bases and J shed 4 bases, with 18 bases lying between them. The CDR3 runs to 16 residues. The CDR3 region has the DNA TGTGCCAGAAGACCGGACAAGGTAAGTGGTAATGAAAAACTGTTTTTT. This gives the protein CARRPDKVSGNEKLFF.

The V and J genes are TRBV13 and TRBJ1-3; TRBD1 might be the D (5 bases). The V end lost 4 bases, the J end lost 0 bases, and 13 bases lay between the germline ends. The CDR3 runs 16 residues. CDR1 and CDR2 from the germline V gene are PRHDT and FYEKMQ (reference sequence). The CDR3 DNA sequence: TGTGCCAGCAGCTCGAGTGGGGCTCTCTCTGGAAACACCATATATTTT. It is translated as CASSSSGALSGNTIYF.

The chain joins TRBV4-3 to TRBJ1-1, with D perhaps TRBD1 (5 bases). V was pared by 0 bases and J by 0 bases, with 14 bases between. The CDR3 loop spans 17 amino acids. Germline V lookup: CDR1 LGHNA, CDR2 YSLEER. CDR3: CASSQERHRSMNTEAFF. The CDR3 coding sequence is TGCGCCAGCAGCCAAGAAAGGCACAGGTCCATGAACACTGAAGCTTTCTTT.

The chain couples TRBV6-1 to TRBJ1-5; 7 bases are a match to TRBD1. V trimming: 10 bases; J trimming: 6 bases; junction bases outside the gene matches: 12. In germline, CDR1 is MNHNS, CDR2 SASEGT. This CDR3 is built from 14 residues. The CDR3 nucleotides are TGTGCCATATGGGGTGACAGGGTCTCTCAGCCCCAGCATTTT. Translated, it gives CAIWGDRVSQPQHF.

V usage is TRBV5-6 and J usage is TRBJ2-1, with no clear D. In germline, CDR1 is SGHDT, CDR2 YYEEEE. The V and J ends lost 1 base and 4 bases respectively, with 9 bases between them. The CDR3 has 14 residues. In DNA form, the CDR3 reads TGTGCCAGCAGCTTGACTGACTTTTACAATGAGCAGTTCTTC. It yields the protein CASSLTDFYNEQFF. Complete variable domain (other parts from reference TRBV5-6 and TRBJ2-1): DAGVTQSPTHLIKTRGQQVTLRCSPKSGHDTVSWYQQALGQGPQFIFQYYEEEERQRGNFPDRFSGHQFPNYSSELNVNALLLGDSALYLCASSLTDFYNEQFFGPGTRLTVL.

The rearrangement uses TRBV7-9 and TRBJ2-5, with TRBD1 as a possible D gene (6 bases). Looked up from germline, CDR1 is SEHNR and CDR2 is FQNEAQ (reference sequence). Trimming took off 3 bases at V and 0 bases at J, with 8 bases between the two ends. The CDR3 length is 14 residues. The CDR3 region is CASSFRDNQETQYF. The CDR3 DNA sequence: TGTGCCAGCAGCTTTAGGGACAACCAAGAGACCCAGTACTTC.

The V gene is TRBV28, the J gene TRBJ1-5, with a weak D call TRBD1 (5 bases). The CDR3 runs 15 residues. The V gene lost 3 bases and the J gene lost 0 bases, with 9 bases spanning the gap. CDR1 is MDHEN, CDR2 SYDVKM, per germline. The CDR3 sequence: CASSLWGDSNQPQHF. The CDR3 nucleotides read TGTGCCAGCAGTTTGTGGGGGGATAGCAATCAGCCCCAGCATTTT. The full variable domain, in which reference TRBV28 and TRBJ1-5 provide the parts outside the CDR3, is DVKVTQSSRYLVKRTGEKVFLECVQDMDHENMFWYRQDPGLGLRLIYFSYDVKMKEKGDIPEGYSVSREKKERFSLILESASTNQTSMYLCASSLWGDSNQPQHFGDGTRLSIL.

The chain recombines TRBV19 with TRBJ1-5; perhaps TRBD1 as D (5 bases). Germline V CDR1 and CDR2: LNHDA, SQIVND (reference sequence). The CDR3 covers 21 residues. Trimming left V 5 bases short and J 0 bases short, with 29 bases between. The CDR3: CASSPPPSDSSDSDSNQPQHF. CDR3 in DNA: TGTGCCAGTAGTCCCCCCCCCTCCGACAGCTCCGATTCGGATAGCAATCAGCCCCAGCATTTT.

This chain's CDR3 is CASSPGRGRYGYTF. The CDR3 DNA is TGTGCCAGCAGCCCCGGAAGGGGGCGCTATGGCTACACCTTC. The chain joins TRBV7-2 to TRBJ1-2; 7 positions agree with TRBD1. This CDR3 has 14 amino acids. V dropped 5 bases and J dropped 4; count of bases not matched to a gene: 7. The germline V gene has CDR1 SGHTA and CDR2 FQGNSA.

The V gene is TRBV10-3, the J gene TRBJ2-1, with TRBD1 matching 9 bases. V shed 8 bases, J shed 10 bases, and the junction held 9 bases outside the gene matches. Germline V gives CDR1 ENHRY, CDR2 SYGVKD. This CDR3 spans 13 amino acids. In nucleotides, the CDR3 is TGTGCCATCGGGGGGGGACAGGGCCCCGAGCAGTTCTTC. Protein product: CAIGGGQGPEQFF.

This clone was recorded a few times. The genes are TRBV4-3 and TRBJ2-2; perhaps TRBD2 as D (5 bases). V lost 0 bases and J lost 7, with 9 bases in between. Germline V gene data show CDR1 as LGHNA and CDR2 as YSLEER. This CDR3 region has 14 residues. CDR3 residues: CASSQDRGFGELFF. In nucleotides, the CDR3 is TGCGCCAGCAGCCAAGATCGAGGGTTCGGGGAGCTGTTTTTT.

The rearrangement joins TRBV7-9 to TRBJ1-1; D uncertain. The V gene lost 4 bases and the J gene lost 8 bases, with 11 bases spanning the gap. Germline V CDR1 and CDR2: SEHNR, FQNEAQ (reference sequence). The CDR3 consists of 12 residues. CDR3 nucleotide sequence: TGTGCCAGCAGCTCTATATCAGGAGAAGCTTTCTTT. This sequence encodes CASSSISGEAFF. Drawing the rest from reference TRBV7-9 and TRBJ1-1, the complete variable domain is DTGVSQNPRHKITKRGQNVTFRCDPISEHNRLYWYRQTLGQGPEFLTYFQNEAQLEKSRLLSDRFSAERPKGSFSTLEIQRTEQGDSAMYLCASSSISGEAFFGQGTRLTVV.

The chain carries TRBV27 and TRBJ2-3; a weak D match, TRBD2 (5 bases). V lost 6 bases, J lost 4 bases, and 20 bases lay in between. CDR1 and CDR2 (germline): MNHEY, SMNVEV (reference sequence). The CDR3 spans 16 residues. CDR3 bases: TGTGCCAGCAGGGCGACGGGTGTTAGCGTTCCAGATACGCAGTATTTT. Translating gives CASRATGVSVPDTQYF.

The rearrangement uses TRBV15 and TRBJ2-3; D perhaps matches TRBD2 (6 bases). Between the trimmed V and J ends, which lost 3 bases and 3 bases, there was a span of 22 bases. The germline CDR1 and CDR2 sequences are LNHNV and YYDKDF (reference sequence). The length of the CDR3 is 18 residues. The CDR3 nucleotides are TGTGCCACCAGCAGGGGTCGACGATGGACTAACCGGACAGATACGCAGTATTTT. This gives the protein CATSRGRRWTNRTDTQYF.